This T cell receptor (beta chain) came from a study of T cells in Graves' hyperthyroidism and ophthalmopathy. Amplification of TCR beta CDR3 regions used RNA as the template. The HTBI primer set served for first-round RT-PCR of the TCR CDR3. A single record per CDR3 protein comes from TCRdb applying MiXCR to the multiplex PCR reads. The top ten hold approximately 15% of the sample, which has around 520,000 distinct CDR3 sequences, 12% to 15% seen once. Trimming pared 6 bases from V and 0 bases from J, leaving 15 bases between. This CDR3 has 16 residues. Germline V gives CDR1 KGHSH, CDR2 LQKENI. This clonotype was picked up many times.

What was sequenced was blood. The chain employs TRBV18 and TRBJ1-5, with no clear D. This clonotype was obtained from a woman in her thirties or forties with Graves' hyperthyroidism. The CDR3 DNA is TGTGCCAGCTCTCTTACAAGGCTGGATAGCAATCAGCCCCAGCATTTT. This gives the protein CASSLTRLDSNQPQHF.